This T cell receptor beta chain is drawn from a study of Ad26.COV2.S vaccination and SARS-CoV-2 variants. As for the study in general: Donor was one of the participants in the Ad26.COV2.S arm of the COV1001 trial. Ad26.COV2.S given intramuscularly, once or twice 56 days apart.

Generated by immunoSEQ multiplex PCR, the TCRdb table keeps only in-frame clones and is missing some. The data contain almost 400,000 clones, around 91% of them singletons. J lost 10 bases, V lost 0 bases, and 8 bases had no gene match. The germline gives CDR1 SGHAT, CDR2 FQNNGV. The CDR3 is 15 amino acids. Treatment denoted: about 20 received Ad26.COV2.S at low or high dose, single or two shots; about 5 received placebo; per-sample allocation not given. All samples were drawn on day 63, counting from the first vaccine or placebo injection. On this clone itself: Antigen: not known.

The study, taken as a whole, reports: Non-spike TCR breadth showed similarity between vaccine and placebo recipients.

This clonotype was sampled from a person aged 18-60 years who received the Ad26.COV2.S COVID-19 vaccine or a placebo. This chain uses TRBV11-2 with TRBJ2-1, with 8 bases identical to TRBD1. Sequences were derived from peripheral blood, sampled in a trial of Ad26.COV2.S vaccine versus placebo. The DNA for the CDR3 is TGTGCCAGCAGCTTAGATGCCAGGGGGCTTGCGGAGCAGTTCTTC. Protein sequence: CASSLDARGLAEQFF. Full variable domain (remainder filled in from reference TRBV11-2 and TRBJ2-1): EAGVAQSPRYKIIEKRQSVAFWCNPISGHATLYWYQQILGQGPKLLIQFQNNGVVDDSQLPKDRFSAERLKGVDSTLKIQPAKLEDSAVYLCASSLDARGLAEQFFGPGTRLTVL.